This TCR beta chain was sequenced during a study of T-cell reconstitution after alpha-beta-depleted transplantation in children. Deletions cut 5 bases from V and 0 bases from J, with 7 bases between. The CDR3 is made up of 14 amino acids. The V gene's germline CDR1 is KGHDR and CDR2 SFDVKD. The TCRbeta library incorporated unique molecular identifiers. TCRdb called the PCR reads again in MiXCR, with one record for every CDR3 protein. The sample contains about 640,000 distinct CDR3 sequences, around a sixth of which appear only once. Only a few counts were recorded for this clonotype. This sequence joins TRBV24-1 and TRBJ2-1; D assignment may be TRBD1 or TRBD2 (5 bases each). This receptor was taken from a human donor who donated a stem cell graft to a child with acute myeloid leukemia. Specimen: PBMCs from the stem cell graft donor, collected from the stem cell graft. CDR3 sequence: CATSVGVSYNEQFF. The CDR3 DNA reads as TGTGCCACCAGTGTGGGGGTCTCCTACAATGAGCAGTTCTTC.